This T cell receptor (beta chain) was captured in a study of blood T cell repertoires in COVID-19. Across the whole study: COVID-19 samples collected from the United States, Italy and Spain covered acute and convalescent phases. Sample material is recorded as cDNA or gDNA derived from T cells, B-cell-depleted T cells, or PBMCs.

Germline CDR1 reads SGHTA; CDR2 reads FQGNSA. The trim removed 4 bases at V and 2 bases at J, leaving 7 bases unmatched. The CDR3 is made up of 16 amino acids. Sequencing used immunoSEQ multiplex PCR; TCRdb keeps in-frame clones, though not all of them. The table has about 150,000 clones, approximately 90% seen once. As regards this clone: At the DNA level, this CDR3 is encoded by other sequences in the same sample as well.

Sequenced: peripheral blood. The rearrangement joins TRBV7-2 to TRBJ1-5, with 8 bases lining up with TRBD1. The clonotype comes from a man in his 60s with active or convalescent COVID-19. The CDR3 sequence: CASSSGTGYGNQPQHF. For the CDR3, the DNA is TGTGCCAGCAGCTCCGGGACAGGCTATGGCAATCAGCCCCAGCATTTT.